This T cell receptor beta chain was recovered during a study of blood T cells in healthy people across ages. Study results and caveats: Older age went with lower TCR beta diversity per million T cells, in a roughly linear way.

The authors ran a second PCR of roughly 6 to 12 cycles using a sample-barcoded 5' primer and a J-beta primer mix. TCRdb analysed the 5' RACE reads with MiXCR anew, one entry per CDR3 protein. The sample holds 550,000 to 800,000 distinct CDR3 sequences; around 20% are singletons and the top ten take approximately 3.7%. This clonotype was recorded a few times. What it binds is unknown. RNA extraction gave at least 5.5 micrograms of total RNA per sample. This sequence was found in a man between 65 and 85 years old in good health. Sequences were obtained from blood.

CDR3 protein: CASSQEFREKLFF. CDR3 DNA: TGCGCCAGCAGCCAAGAGTTCCGGGAAAAACTGTTTTTT. This chain connects TRBV4-3 to TRBJ1-4; D gene unclear. The germline CDR1 and CDR2 sequences are LGHNA and YSLEER. CDR3 size: 13 residues. The germline V and J ends were trimmed by 0 bases and 8 bases, with 7 bases remaining between them.